This T cell receptor (beta chain) was recovered during a study of PD-1 blockade in classical Hodgkin lymphoma. The time point denotes: cycle 4 day 1 (C4D1), after about 6 weeks of nivolumab. Autologous stem cell transplantation was followed by relapse in every patient, and brentuximab vedotin exposure varied. This clone was detected a few times. Germline V gene data show CDR1 as MNHEY and CDR2 as SVGAGI. This CDR3 spans 13 amino acids. The trim removed 2 bases at V and 6 bases at J, leaving 0 bases unmatched. TCRdb's copy holds only in-frame clones and misses some; the assay was immunoSEQ multiplex PCR. The data show roughly 50,000 clones, with almost 90% seen just once and approximately 14% held by the top ten.

This chain joins TRBV6-5 and TRBJ1-5; 8 nucleotides line up with TRBD1. This TCR was recovered from a human donor with classical Hodgkin lymphoma. Sequenced material: peripheral blood mononuclear cells (PBMCs), taken before the fourth cycle of nivolumab. CDR3 bases: TGTGCCAGCAGTTACGACAGGGGTCAGCCCCAGCATTTT. Its translation: CASSYDRGQPQHF.